This T cell receptor (beta chain) originates from a study of PD-1 blockade in mismatch repair-deficient tumors. Profiling relied on immunoSEQ multiplex PCR, and the TCRdb table lists in-frame clones only, not all of them. The data hold roughly 130,000 clones, with 88% observed a single time. Germline V gene sequence: CDR1 SNHLY, CDR2 FYNNEI. The CDR3 contains 10 residues. V lost 8 bases to trimming and J lost 4 bases, with 3 bases between them. The chain links TRBV2 to TRBJ2-1; D ambiguous. Material: peripheral blood, obtained approximately 71 weeks after starting pembrolizumab. The TCR comes from an adult with mismatch repair-deficient cancer. The CDR3 reads CASGYNEQFF. CDR3 nucleotide sequence: TGTGCCAGCGGTTACAATGAGCAGTTCTTC.